This entry concerns a single TCR beta chain. The junction departs from the called germline gene at one end, perhaps through a read error. A J-beta primer mix and a sample-barcoded 5' primer were used in a second PCR of about 7 to 12 cycles. TCRdb fed the 5' RACE reads into MiXCR, producing one record per CDR3 protein. The sample includes roughly 1,700,000 distinct CDR3 sequences, approximately 30% of them seen just once. This entry is derived from a study of blood T cells in healthy people across ages. The receptor comes from a woman aged 25 to 39 in good health. Sequences were obtained from blood.

CDR3 sequence: CAGSPRQGTGNTIYF. The CDR3, as DNA: TGTGCCGGCAGCCCCCGACAGGGGACAGGAAACACCATATATTTT. The chain links TRBV7-2 to TRBJ1-3; TRBD1 matches at 8 bases. This CDR3 is 15 amino acids long. Germline assignment: CDR1 SGHTA and CDR2 FQGNSA.